The rows below give T cell receptor beta chains drawn from one sample of a study of tumor-infiltrating lymphocytes in primary liver carcinoma. TCRdb fed the multiplex PCR reads into MiXCR, producing one record per CDR3 protein. The sample lists fewer than 250,000 distinct CDR3 sequences; roughly 61% were seen once. The sequenced sample was peripheral blood. The receptors originated from an older woman with primary liver carcinoma and hepatitis B virus infection. The CDR3 runs from the conserved cysteine through the conserved F or W. Fields, in order: V gene, D gene, J gene, CDR3 length, clone size, CDR3 protein, CDR3 DNA. The D gene is left open where the match is weak. Clone size is not always given. Where it is, it says once, few, many or a class for expanded clones.

V gene: TRBV14; D gene: .; J gene: TRBJ2-2; CDR3 length: 12; clone size: few; CDR3 protein: CASSSYTGELFF; CDR3 DNA: TGTGCCAGCAGCTCTTACACCGGGGAGCTGTTTTTT
V gene: TRBV4-2; D gene: .; J gene: TRBJ1-1; CDR3 length: 16; clone size: .; CDR3 protein: CASSQGGGMVVTEAFF; CDR3 DNA: TGTGCCAGCAGCCAAGGAGGTGGTATGGTAGTAACTGAAGCTTTCTTT
V gene: TRBV6-5; D gene: .; J gene: TRBJ1-5; CDR3 length: 13; clone size: few; CDR3 protein: CASSPDRYQPQHF; CDR3 DNA: TGTGCCAGCAGCCCGGACAGATATCAGCCCCAGCATTTT
V gene: TRBV2; D gene: .; J gene: TRBJ1-2; CDR3 length: 12; clone size: .; CDR3 protein: CASSGGRWGYTF; CDR3 DNA: TGTGCCAGCAGTGGGGGACGGTGGGGCTACACCTTC
V gene: TRBV4-2; D gene: .; J gene: TRBJ2-7; CDR3 length: 14; clone size: many; CDR3 protein: CASSRTDSPYEQYF; CDR3 DNA: TGTGCCAGCAGCCGGACGGACAGTCCCTACGAGCAGTACTTC
V gene: TRBV6-1; D gene: .; J gene: TRBJ1-5; CDR3 length: 15; clone size: many; CDR3 protein: CASSEDGGGNQPQHF; CDR3 DNA: TGTGCCAGCAGTGAAGACGGAGGAGGCAATCAGCCCCAGCATTTT
V gene: TRBV29-1; D gene: TRBD1; J gene: TRBJ2-1; CDR3 length: 12; clone size: many; CDR3 protein: CSVELTGTGQFF; CDR3 DNA: TGCAGCGTTGAACTTACAGGGACAGGGCAGTTCTTC
V gene: TRBV7-9; D gene: TRBD2; J gene: TRBJ2-7; CDR3 length: 18; clone size: .; CDR3 protein: CASSTNVAGHTLHYEQYF; CDR3 DNA: TGTGCCAGCAGCACAAACGTAGCGGGACACACCCTCCATTACGAGCAGTACTTC
V gene: TRBV28; D gene: .; J gene: TRBJ1-6; CDR3 length: 13; clone size: .; CDR3 protein: CASRDTLNSPLHF; CDR3 DNA: TGTGCCAGTCGAGACACCTTGAATTCACCCCTCCACTTT
V gene: TRBV11-2; D gene: TRBD1; J gene: TRBJ2-5; CDR3 length: 14; clone size: .; CDR3 protein: CVSSRGTSRETQYF; CDR3 DNA: TGTGTCAGCAGCAGGGGGACATCCAGAGAGACCCAGTACTTC
V gene: TRBV28; D gene: TRBD1; J gene: TRBJ1-1; CDR3 length: 14; clone size: .; CDR3 protein: CASSLWTGFGEAFF; CDR3 DNA: TGTGCCAGCAGTTTATGGACAGGGTTCGGTGAAGCTTTCTTT
V gene: TRBV28; D gene: .; J gene: TRBJ2-3; CDR3 length: 18; clone size: many; CDR3 protein: CASSLSVGGRQHQDTQYF; CDR3 DNA: TGTGCCAGCAGTTTATCGGTCGGGGGGCGGCAGCATCAAGATACGCAGTATTTT
V gene: TRBV11-1; D gene: TRBD1; J gene: TRBJ2-7; CDR3 length: 17; clone size: .; CDR3 protein: CANSPVIGQGAACEQYF; CDR3 DNA: TGTGCCAACAGCCCCGTTATCGGGCAGGGGGCCGCCTGCGAGCAGTACTTC
V gene: TRBV4-2; D gene: TRBD1; J gene: TRBJ1-5; CDR3 length: 15; clone size: many; CDR3 protein: CASSQGQGVDQPQHF; CDR3 DNA: TGTGCCAGCAGCCAAGGACAGGGGGTGGATCAGCCCCAGCATTTT
V gene: TRBV20-1; D gene: .; J gene: TRBJ1-6; CDR3 length: 12; clone size: few; CDR3 protein: CSARGPNSPLHF; CDR3 DNA: TGCAGTGCTCGAGGGCCCAATTCACCCCTCCACTTT
V gene: TRBV7-2; D gene: .; J gene: TRBJ1-2; CDR3 length: 14; clone size: .; CDR3 protein: CASSPSSGIYGYTF; CDR3 DNA: TGTGCCAGCAGCCCCTCTTCCGGGATCTATGGCTACACCTTC
V gene: TRBV6-5; D gene: .; J gene: TRBJ2-1; CDR3 length: 11; clone size: many; CDR3 protein: CASKGTHEQFF; CDR3 DNA: TGTGCCAGCAAAGGGACCCATGAGCAGTTCTTC
V gene: TRBV28; D gene: TRBD1; J gene: TRBJ1-5; CDR3 length: 14; clone size: many; CDR3 protein: CASSLTGANQPQHF; CDR3 DNA: TGTGCCAGCAGTTTGACAGGGGCCAATCAGCCCCAGCATTTT
V gene: TRBV7-9; D gene: TRBD1; J gene: TRBJ2-7; CDR3 length: 16; clone size: .; CDR3 protein: CASSTDLGQGIYEQYF; CDR3 DNA: TGTGCCAGCAGCACCGACCTGGGACAGGGAATATACGAGCAGTACTTC
V gene: TRBV28; D gene: .; J gene: TRBJ2-7; CDR3 length: 14; clone size: few; CDR3 protein: CASRQGQAPYEQYF; CDR3 DNA: TGTGCCAGCAGGCAGGGGCAGGCCCCCTACGAGCAGTACTTC
V gene: TRBV29-1; D gene: .; J gene: TRBJ2-3; CDR3 length: 12; clone size: .; CDR3 protein: CSVEGESDTQYF; CDR3 DNA: TGCAGCGTTGAGGGAGAGTCAGATACGCAGTATTTT
V gene: TRBV4-2; D gene: TRBD2; J gene: TRBJ2-1; CDR3 length: 16; clone size: .; CDR3 protein: CASSQLESGRRNERFF; CDR3 DNA: TGTGCCAGTAGCCAACTGGAAAGCGGGAGGCGCAATGAGCGGTTCTTC
V gene: TRBV11-2; D gene: .; J gene: TRBJ2-3; CDR3 length: 12; clone size: .; CDR3 protein: CVSSSTVHAQYF; CDR3 DNA: TGTGTCAGCAGCTCGACTGTGCATGCGCAGTATTTT
V gene: TRBV20-1; D gene: TRBD2; J gene: TRBJ2-2; CDR3 length: 16; clone size: .; CDR3 protein: CSASEREGLYTGELFF; CDR3 DNA: TGCAGTGCTTCCGAGCGGGAGGGCCTGTACACCGGGGAGCTGTTTTTT
V gene: TRBV20-1; D gene: .; J gene: TRBJ1-4; CDR3 length: 13; clone size: .; CDR3 protein: CSATIGVHEKLFF; CDR3 DNA: TGCAGTGCCACAATTGGAGTCCATGAAAAACTGTTTTTT
V gene: TRBV6-1; D gene: TRBD2; J gene: TRBJ2-7; CDR3 length: 15; clone size: few; CDR3 protein: CASSWTSGSNYEQYF; CDR3 DNA: TGTGCCAGCAGTTGGACTAGCGGGAGCAACTACGAGCAGTACTTC
V gene: TRBV12-3/TRBV12-4; D gene: .; J gene: TRBJ1-1; CDR3 length: 13; clone size: few; CDR3 protein: CASSFGMRTEAFF; CDR3 DNA: TGTGCCAGCAGTTTCGGAATGAGGACTGAAGCTTTCTTT
V gene: TRBV6-6; D gene: .; J gene: TRBJ2-3; CDR3 length: 16; clone size: few; CDR3 protein: CASSYLGGVGADTQYF; CDR3 DNA: TGTGCCAGCAGTTATCTGGGGGGAGTTGGTGCAGATACGCAGTATTTT
V gene: TRBV11-2; D gene: TRBD2; J gene: TRBJ2-1; CDR3 length: 17; clone size: .; CDR3 protein: CASSPQIVFRGGDEQFF; CDR3 DNA: TGTGCCAGCAGCCCTCAAATCGTGTTTCGGGGGGGGGATGAGCAGTTCTTC
V gene: TRBV18; D gene: TRBD1; J gene: TRBJ1-5; CDR3 length: 13; clone size: .; CDR3 protein: CASSADRGQPQHF; CDR3 DNA: TGTGCCAGCTCAGCGGACAGGGGACAGCCCCAGCATTTT
V gene: TRBV4-1; D gene: TRBD2; J gene: TRBJ2-5; CDR3 length: 18; clone size: .; CDR3 protein: CASSQIPSGGGVQETQYF; CDR3 DNA: TGCGCCAGCAGCCAAATCCCAAGCGGGGGTGGCGTCCAAGAGACCCAGTACTTC
V gene: TRBV14; D gene: TRBD2; J gene: TRBJ2-5; CDR3 length: 13; clone size: .; CDR3 protein: CTSSGNLQETQYF; CDR3 DNA: TGCACCAGCAGCGGGAACTTGCAAGAGACCCAGTACTTC
V gene: TRBV11-2; D gene: .; J gene: TRBJ2-6; CDR3 length: 16; clone size: .; CDR3 protein: CASNLAVQRGVNVLTF; CDR3 DNA: TGTGCCAGCAACTTAGCTGTTCAACGCGGGGTCAACGTCCTGACTTTC
V gene: TRBV11-1; D gene: .; J gene: TRBJ2-6; CDR3 length: 14; clone size: .; CDR3 protein: CASSWNSRANVLTF; CDR3 DNA: TGTGCCAGCAGCTGGAACTCTAGGGCCAACGTCCTGACTTTC
V gene: TRBV6-6; D gene: .; J gene: TRBJ2-7; CDR3 length: 14; clone size: many; CDR3 protein: CASSQPGSKDEQYF; CDR3 DNA: TGTGCCAGCAGTCAACCGGGGTCTAAAGACGAGCAGTACTTC
V gene: TRBV11-1; D gene: .; J gene: TRBJ2-2; CDR3 length: 12; clone size: .; CDR3 protein: CASNPLPGELLF; CDR3 DNA: TGTGCCAGCAACCCACTACCAGGGGAGCTGTTATTT
V gene: TRBV6-5; D gene: TRBD1; J gene: TRBJ2-7; CDR3 length: 14; clone size: many; CDR3 protein: CASFPGQGAPEQYF; CDR3 DNA: TGTGCCAGCTTTCCGGGACAGGGGGCTCCCGAGCAGTACTTC
V gene: TRBV11-1; D gene: .; J gene: TRBJ2-2; CDR3 length: 13; clone size: .; CDR3 protein: CASSFNPTGKLFF; CDR3 DNA: TGTGCCAGCAGCTTTAATCCGACCGGGAAGTTGTTTTTT
V gene: TRBV10-3; D gene: TRBD2; J gene: TRBJ2-3; CDR3 length: 14; clone size: .; CDR3 protein: CAISESLRLATQFF; CDR3 DNA: TGTGCCATCAGTGAGTCCCTGCGACTAGCGACGCAGTTTTTT
V gene: TRBV4-1; D gene: TRBD1; J gene: TRBJ1-5; CDR3 length: 19; clone size: once; CDR3 protein: CASSPGQGARLMFNLPQHF; CDR3 DNA: TGCGCCAGCAGCCCCGGACAGGGGGCGCGTCTAATGTTTAATCTGCCCCAGCATTTT
V gene: TRBV6-5; D gene: .; J gene: TRBJ2-7; CDR3 length: 12; clone size: .; CDR3 protein: CASTSRSYEQYF; CDR3 DNA: TGTGCCAGCACTTCTAGGAGTTACGAGCAGTACTTC
V gene: TRBV2; D gene: .; J gene: TRBJ1-4; CDR3 length: 13; clone size: .; CDR3 protein: CASSEGRSGKLFF; CDR3 DNA: TGTGCCAGCAGTGAGGGGAGATCGGGAAAACTGTTTTTC
V gene: TRBV6-1; D gene: .; J gene: TRBJ1-6; CDR3 length: 13; clone size: .; CDR3 protein: CASSERLYTPLHF; CDR3 DNA: TGTGCCAGCAGTGAACGCCTGTATACACCCCTCCACTTT
V gene: TRBV28; D gene: TRBD1; J gene: TRBJ2-7; CDR3 length: 15; clone size: .; CDR3 protein: CANSTRTGGNYEQYF; CDR3 DNA: TGTGCCAACAGTACCCGGACAGGGGGAAACTACGAGCAGTACTTC
V gene: TRBV5-1; D gene: .; J gene: TRBJ1-5; CDR3 length: 15; clone size: .; CDR3 protein: CASSPGMVYGQPQHF; CDR3 DNA: TGCGCGAGCAGCCCTGGTATGGTCTATGGGCAGCCCCAGCATTTT
V gene: TRBV5-6; D gene: .; J gene: TRBJ2-7; CDR3 length: 15; clone size: .; CDR3 protein: CVSSLARGPPYEQYF; CDR3 DNA: TGTGTCAGCAGCTTGGCAAGGGGACCTCCCTACGAGCAGTACTTC
V gene: TRBV5-4; D gene: .; J gene: TRBJ1-2; CDR3 length: 15; clone size: few; CDR3 protein: CASSLGLLGDYGYTF; CDR3 DNA: TGTGCCAGCAGCTTGGGGCTTCTGGGAGACTATGGCTACACCTTC
V gene: TRBV5-8; D gene: .; J gene: TRBJ2-4; CDR3 length: 17; clone size: .; CDR3 protein: CSSSLGTVNLAKNIQHF; CDR3 DNA: TGTTCCAGCAGCTTGGGGACTGTAAATCTAGCCAAAAACATTCAGCACTTC
V gene: TRBV6-5; D gene: TRBD1; J gene: TRBJ2-2; CDR3 length: 15; clone size: many; CDR3 protein: CASSQTGGATGELFF; CDR3 DNA: TGTGCCAGCAGCCAAACAGGGGGCGCGACCGGGGAGCTGTTTTTT
V gene: TRBV5-6; D gene: TRBD2; J gene: TRBJ2-7; CDR3 length: 14; clone size: .; CDR3 protein: CASSWGGGVYEQYF; CDR3 DNA: TGTGCCAGCAGCTGGGGGGGGGGTGTCTACGAGCAGTACTTC
V gene: TRBV20-1; D gene: TRBD1; J gene: TRBJ2-4; CDR3 length: 15; clone size: .; CDR3 protein: CSAYNNRGRKNIQYF; CDR3 DNA: TGCAGTGCTTATAATAACAGGGGAAGGAAGAACATTCAGTACTTC
V gene: TRBV28; D gene: .; J gene: TRBJ1-4; CDR3 length: 15; clone size: .; CDR3 protein: CASNHLGGPKEKLFF; CDR3 DNA: TGTGCCAGCAATCATCTGGGGGGACCAAAGGAAAAACTGTTTTTT
V gene: TRBV5-4; D gene: .; J gene: TRBJ2-3; CDR3 length: 12; clone size: many; CDR3 protein: CASSSYTDTQYF; CDR3 DNA: TGTGCCAGCAGCTCTTACACAGATACGCAGTATTTT
V gene: TRBV12-5; D gene: TRBD1; J gene: TRBJ1-1; CDR3 length: 13; clone size: .; CDR3 protein: CASAIQGGTEALF; CDR3 DNA: TGTGCTAGTGCAATACAGGGGGGCACTGAAGCTCTCTTT
V gene: TRBV6-5; D gene: .; J gene: TRBJ2-1; CDR3 length: 14; clone size: .; CDR3 protein: CASSYAQGKGEQFF; CDR3 DNA: TGTGCCAGCAGTTATGCTCAGGGTAAGGGTGAGCAGTTCTTC